This T cell receptor (beta chain) was captured by sequencing in a study of tumor and adjacent non-tumor tissue in lung cancer. Whole-study context: The cohort had 12 to 13 adenocarcinoma, a couple of squamous cell and 1 small cell patients. Each sample yielded a few million productive TCRbeta reads on average. Study-level results: Patients with more diverse tumor TCRs had worse survival.

This sample's RNA came from whole unsorted tissue. More than 3 cm separated this lung sample from the edge of the tumor. Newly diagnosed lung cancer patients had thoracic surgery in China, August–late 2014, without prior chemotherapy. The library came from three nested PCR rounds adapted from ARM-PCR protocols. TCRdb reprocessed the multiplex PCR reads via MiXCR and lists one record per CDR3 protein. The table lists about 86,000 distinct CDR3 sequences, under 80% of them singletons. This clonotype occurred many times. Its specificity is not known. The germline gives CDR1 MNHEY, CDR2 SVGEGT. V was shortened by 4 bases and J by 3 bases, with 12 bases between the two germline ends. This CDR3 is 14 amino acids long.

The V and J genes are TRBV6-2 or TRBV6-3 and TRBJ1-2; D call uncertain. This receptor was taken from a woman aged 45-65 years with non-small cell lung cancer. Sequenced input: distant non-tumor lung tissue. CDR3 sequence: CASSLSPRHYGYTF. The CDR3 coding sequence is TGTGCCAGCAGTTTGTCCCCCCGGCACTATGGCTACACCTTC.